The rows below give T cell receptor beta chains drawn from one sample of a study of T cells and Merkel cell carcinoma outcomes. Profiled with immunoSEQ multiplex PCR; TCRdb holds only in-frame clones, not every one. The sample consists of 15,000 to 16,000 clones, more than 80% of them appearing once. The specimen sequenced was tumor tissue from Merkel cell carcinoma. The receptor source for this set is a human donor with Merkel cell carcinoma. Both conserved end residues are part of each CDR3.

V	J	CDR3
TRBV2	TRBJ1-1	CASSHYGGSDTEAFF
TRBV4-1	TRBJ1-1	CASSRTNTEAFF
TRBV7-3	TRBJ2-2	CASSLNGLGELFF
TRBV11-2	TRBJ1-3	CASSLASTSGNTIYF
TRBV7-8	TRBJ1-1	CASSGDMNTEAFF
TRBV19	TRBJ1-2	CVSSIEGTAYGYTF
TRBV30	TRBJ1-6	CASTPLQDSPLHF
TRBV5-4	TRBJ2-7	CASSSWTGILSYEQYF
TRBV10-2	TRBJ1-1	CASSERRTEAFF
TRBV29-1	TRBJ2-7	CSVGIQGYEQYF
TRBV9	TRBJ2-7	CASSARPAITYEQYF
TRBV2	TRBJ2-5	CASSPVLGWSETQYF
TRBV18	TRBJ2-2	CASSSTFSGTGGNTGELFF
TRBV19	TRBJ1-1	CASSIEGTYTEAFF
TRBV2	TRBJ2-5	CASSGVGGETQYF
TRBV5-4	TRBJ2-7	CVAGEGTNYEQYF
TRBV4-1	TRBJ1-1	CASSPGRGMNTEAFF
TRBV6-6	TRBJ2-3	CASSWASGETDTQYF
TRBV29-1	TRBJ1-1	CSTGGGGTEAFF
TRBV10-3	TRBJ2-7	CAISDGGAYEQYF
TRBV6-1	TRBJ2-7	CASSESGYEQYF
TRBV28	TRBJ2-2	CASSPPRTESTGELFF
TRBV9	TRBJ2-7	CASSVGPSVGPGLGEQYF
TRBV11-2	TRBJ1-1	CASTANRGGEAFF
TRBV6-1	TRBJ2-7	CASSVRTSGSLSYEQYF
TRBV19	TRBJ2-2	CATGRNTGELFF
TRBV6-5	TRBJ1-5	CASSGRPDNQPQHF
TRBV7-9	TRBJ1-2	CASEAGAYYGYTF
TRBV14	TRBJ1-1	CASSQGLGTEAFF
TRBV5-1	TRBJ1-1	CASSLASALETEAFF
TRBV5-1	TRBJ1-1	CASSLDSGGDTEAFF
TRBV19	TRBJ2-2	CASSIGLANTGELFF
TRBV5-5	TRBJ1-5	CASSLGGTGSNQPQHF
TRBV6-1	TRBJ2-3	CASTRGGAGTDTQYF
TRBV19	TRBJ1-5	CASSIGDQPQHF
TRBV19	TRBJ2-7	CASSPQGQVPTYEQYF
TRBV9	TRBJ2-1	CASSSERTREYGEQFF
TRBV6-5	TRBJ1-1	CASRETGNTEAFF
TRBV28	TRBJ1-6	CASSSGFRGSYNSPLHF
TRBV16	TRBJ2-5	CASSQSGALGETQYF
TRBV10-3	TRBJ1-1	CATSSVNTEAFF
TRBV7-8	TRBJ2-7	CASSLAQVSSLSQYF
TRBV21-1	TRBJ2-1	CASSVSGGQFF
TRBV19	TRBJ2-7	CASSVRGAVVYEQYF
TRBV20-1	TRBJ1-2	CSASRTGIHTF
TRBV27	TRBJ2-3	CASRRTPGTDTQYF
TRBV28	TRBJ1-1	CASSLTLNTEAFF
TRBV7-6	TRBJ1-4	CASSPGPGDEKLFF
TRBV28	TRBJ1-4	CASSLQGPARGYEKLFF
TRBV27	TRBJ2-7	CASSSGFGYEQYF
TRBV9	TRBJ2-3	CASSAPVISTDTQYF
TRBV27	TRBJ2-3	CASSLSRPGVLTADTQYF
TRBV2	TRBJ1-5	CASTLGTASNQPQHF
TRBV27	TRBJ2-2	CASRGDSNTGELFF
TRBV29-1	TRBJ1-1	CSVDRGQGVATEAFF